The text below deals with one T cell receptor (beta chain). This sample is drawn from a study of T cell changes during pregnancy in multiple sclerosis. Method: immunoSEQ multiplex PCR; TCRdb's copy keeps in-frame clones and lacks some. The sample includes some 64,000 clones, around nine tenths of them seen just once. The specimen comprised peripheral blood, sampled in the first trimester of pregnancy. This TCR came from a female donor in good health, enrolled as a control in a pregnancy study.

The CDR3 loop is CASSPGSGTDTQYF. CDR3 DNA sequence: TGCGCCAGCAGCCCCGGAAGCGGCACAGATACGCAGTATTTT. The genes are TRBV4-1 and TRBJ2-3; D is undetermined. V was shortened by 4 bases and J by 1 base, with 9 bases between the two germline ends. This CDR3 comprises 14 residues. Germline CDR1 and CDR2: MGHRA and YSYEKL.